The 25 T cell receptor beta chains given below trace back to one sample, sequenced in a study of CD4+ T cells in melanoma. TCRdb's table, derived via immunoSEQ multiplex PCR, lists solely in-frame clones and lacks some. The table shows roughly 150,000 clones, with nearly 95% occurring only once. The receptors shown here come from a human donor with melanoma.

This rearrangement joins TRBV23-1 to TRBJ1-1; D is ambiguous. TRBV23-1 is treated as an ORF (open reading frame) with a function not yet certain. This CDR3 is 12 amino acids long. The V gene lost 10 bases and the J gene lost 5 bases, with 14 bases spanning the gap. CDR3 protein: CAIPRWGTEAFF. CDR3 DNA: TGCGCCATCCCCCGTTGGGGAACTGAAGCTTTCTTT.

The V call is TRBV10-2, the J call TRBJ1-1, with no clear D. The CDR3 has 14 residues. The V end was cut by 4 bases, the J end by 5 bases, with 14 bases between. Germline CDR1 reads WSHSY; CDR2 reads SAAADI. CDR3 DNA: TGCGCCAGCAGTGGAAGTACGATGAGAACTGAAGCTTTCTTT. This translates into CASSGSTMRTEAFF.

V usage is TRBV29-1 and J usage is TRBJ1-2, with 8 bases aligning to TRBD1. CDR3 length equals 14 residues. Trimming cost V 4 bases and J 6 bases; bases outside gene matches: 10. Germline lookup yields CDR1 SQVTM and CDR2 ANQGSEA. The CDR3 reads CSVAQGAIFDGYTF. CDR3 in DNA: TGCAGCGTTGCCCAGGGGGCGATTTTCGATGGCTACACCTTC.

This chain connects TRBV19 to TRBJ1-2; D remains unclear. The V end lost 0 bases, the J end lost 4 bases, and 12 bases lay between the germline ends. The CDR3 runs 15 residues. From germline, CDR1 is LNHDA and CDR2 SQIVND (reference sequence). The CDR3 sequence is CASSIEGGRPYGYTF. The CDR3 DNA reads TGTGCCAGTAGTATAGAGGGCGGTCGCCCCTATGGCTACACCTTC.

This CDR3 is CASVGGSGNTIYF. CDR3 nucleotides: TGTGCCAGCGTAGGGGGCTCTGGAAACACCATATATTTT. The J gene is TRBJ1-3, the V gene TRBV6-5, with D tentatively TRBD1 (6 bases). Trimming removed 8 bases from V and 0 bases from J, with 8 bases in between. CDR1 is MNHEY, CDR2 SVGAGI, per germline. The CDR3 is 13 residues long.

CDR3 nucleotide sequence: TGTGCCAGCAGCCAAGATTCAGCACGGATTAATCAGCCCCAGCATTTT. Translated: CASSQDSARINQPQHF. The V gene is TRBV4-2, the J gene TRBJ1-5; D not resolved. This CDR3 has 16 amino acids. V lost 0 bases to trimming and J lost 4 bases, with 13 bases between them. Germline CDR1 is LGHNA and CDR2 is YNFKEQ.

V gene TRBV5-1 combines with J gene TRBJ2-1, with 8 bases matching TRBD1. CDR1 and CDR2 (germline): SGHRS, YFSETQ. The CDR3 is made up of 15 amino acids. The junction had 9 bases not matched to a gene; V was cut back by 3 bases and J by 7 bases. Written as DNA, the CDR3 is TGCGCCAGCAGCTGGCAGGGGGCAGAGGTAAATGAGCAGTTCTTC. Encoded protein: CASSWQGAEVNEQFF.

This chain uses TRBV5-8 with TRBJ2-2; no definite D call. The CDR3 has 11 amino acids. Between the trimmed V and J ends, which lost 2 bases and 6 bases, there was a span of 2 bases. Germline values: CDR1 SGHTS, CDR2 YDEGEE. CDR3 sequence: CASSFPGELFF. The CDR3 coding sequence is TGTGCCAGCAGCTTCCCCGGGGAGCTGTTTTTT.

This clone was detected once. The chain uses TRBV10-2 and TRBJ2-3; D might be TRBD2 (6 bases). The CDR3 totals 15 residues. Trimming left V 8 bases short and J 0 bases short, with 15 bases between. Germline V CDR1 and CDR2: WSHSY, SAAADI. The CDR3 DNA sequence: TGCGCCAGCTCAGCACGGGGGAGGAGCACAGATACGCAGTATTTT. This gives the protein CASSARGRSTDTQYF.

The V gene is TRBV2, the J gene TRBJ1-6; TRBD1 aligns across 9 bases. Trimming took 6 bases from V and 5 from J; bases not matched to a gene: 5. Germline V gene sequence: CDR1 SNHLY, CDR2 FYNNEI. The CDR3 has 15 amino acids. Here the CDR3 reads CASRGDRVHNSPLHF. Written as DNA, the CDR3 is TGTGCCAGCAGAGGGGACAGGGTCCATAATTCACCCCTCCACTTT.

Only one count was recorded for this clone. The chain recombines TRBV5-1 with TRBJ1-5, with TRBD1 as a possible D gene (5 bases). V was trimmed by 4 bases and J by 0 bases, leaving 11 bases between them. Germline V gene lookup returns CDR1 SGHRS and CDR2 YFSETQ. This CDR3 has 15 amino acids. CDR3 sequence: CASSLGLDSNQPQHF. DNA for the CDR3: TGCGCCAGCAGCCTGGGACTTGATAGCAATCAGCCCCAGCATTTT.

The chain recombines TRBV5-1 with TRBJ1-6; the D gene is possibly TRBD1 (5 bases). Germline-derived CDR1 and CDR2 are SGHRS and YFSETQ. Trimming cost V 6 bases and J 9 bases, with 16 bases left between them. The CDR3 loop spans 14 amino acids. The CDR3: CASTPRGGGSPLHF. In DNA form, the CDR3 reads TGCGCCAGCACTCCGAGGGGAGGAGGTTCACCCCTCCACTTT.

The CDR3 sequence: CSVGMGTQVEGLYGYTF. For the CDR3, the DNA is TGCAGCGTTGGTATGGGGACCCAGGTCGAGGGCCTCTATGGCTACACCTTC. This chain connects TRBV29-1 to TRBJ1-2; D may be TRBD1 (5 bases). Looked up from germline, CDR1 is SQVTM and CDR2 is ANQGSEA. This CDR3 contains 17 residues. V was shortened by 4 bases and J by 4 bases, with 25 bases between the two germline ends.

The chain carries TRBV20-1 and TRBJ1-2, with D hard to call. The length of the CDR3 is 11 residues. Per germline, CDR1 DFQATT and CDR2 SNEGSKA (reference sequence). V was trimmed by 5 bases and J by 2 bases, leaving 6 bases between them. The CDR3 is CSAPRNYGYTF. CDR3 DNA sequence: TGCAGTGCTCCAAGGAACTATGGCTACACCTTC.

The chain uses TRBV7-7 and TRBJ2-5; TRBD1 aligns across 10 bases. Germline loops: CDR1 SSHAT, CDR2 FNYEAQ (reference sequence). Trimming took 4 bases from V and 4 from J; bases not matched to a gene: 3. The CDR3 length is 14 residues. For the CDR3, the DNA is TGTGCCAGCAGCTCCGACAGGGGGCGAGAGACCCAGTACTTC. As protein: CASSSDRGRETQYF.

V is TRBV5-1 and J is TRBJ2-1, with D possibly TRBD1 on 6 matching bases. CDR1 and CDR2 from the germline V gene are SGHRS and YFSETQ. Between the trimmed V and J ends, which lost 0 bases and 0 bases, there was a span of 10 bases. This CDR3 has 16 residues. The CDR3 is CASSLAGTISYNEQFF. In DNA, the CDR3 is TGCGCCAGCAGCTTGGCCGGGACAATCTCCTACAATGAGCAGTTCTTC. The whole variable domain, remainder taken from reference TRBV5-1 and TRBJ2-1, is KAGVTQTPRYLIKTRGQQVTLSCSPISGHRSVSWYQQTPGQGLQFLFEYFSETQRNKGNFPGRFSGRQFSNSRSEMNVSTLELGDSALYLCASSLAGTISYNEQFFGPGTRLTVL.

The chain is built from TRBV30 and TRBJ2-5; D is possibly TRBD2 (5 bases). This CDR3 region has 13 residues. Germline lookup yields CDR1 GTSNPN and CDR2 SVGIG (reference sequence). V was cut by 1 base and J by 4 bases, with 10 bases left in between. The CDR3 DNA sequence: TGTGCCTGGAGTGCCCGAGAGGGAGAGACCCAGTACTTC. It is translated as CAWSAREGETQYF.

A note on this clone: Other DNA sequences from this sample encode an identical CDR3 as well. V and J are TRBV11-2 and TRBJ1-5; no clear D gene. Germline V gene lookup returns CDR1 SGHAT and CDR2 FQNNGV. This CDR3 is 15 amino acids long. V dropped 2 bases and J dropped 0 bases, with 8 bases sitting between them. DNA of the CDR3: TGTGCCAGCAGCTTAAACGGAGATAGCAATCAGCCCCAGCATTTT. Encoded protein: CASSLNGDSNQPQHF.

The V call is TRBV6-5, the J call TRBJ2-3; possible D gene TRBD2, 6 bases. Germline values: CDR1 MNHEY, CDR2 SVGAGI. Trimming shortened V by 5 bases and J by 5 bases, and 11 bases separated the two germline ends. The CDR3 has 13 amino acids. CDR3 nucleotide sequence: TGTGCCAGCAGTCGGACTACCCTAGATACGCAGTATTTT. Encoded protein: CASSRTTLDTQYF.

The chain couples TRBV11-2 to TRBJ2-2; D remains ambiguous. Germline-derived CDR1 and CDR2 are SGHAT and FQNNGV. This CDR3 has 15 residues. Trimming cost V 4 bases and J 3 bases, with 12 bases left between them. CDR3 bases: TGTGCCAGCAGCTCAGCGATACTTTACACCGGGGAGCTGTTTTTT. Translation: CASSSAILYTGELFF.

This clone has only a few counts. CDR3 sequence (DNA): TGCGCCAGCAGCCCCCGGGCTGGGAGCTCCTACAATGAGCAGTTCTTC. Translating gives CASSPRAGSSYNEQFF. V gene TRBV5-1 combines with J gene TRBJ2-1; D is perhaps TRBD2 (5 bases). V was clipped by 4 bases and J by 0 bases, with 14 bases between them. The CDR3 sequence is 16 residues long. CDR1 and CDR2 from the germline V gene are SGHRS and YFSETQ.

This clone was seen just once. The chain recombines TRBV18 with TRBJ2-5; 7 bases agree with TRBD2. The V and J ends lost 3 bases and 2 bases, in that order; junction bases with no gene match: 3. Germline CDR1 reads KGHSH; CDR2 reads LQKENI. The CDR3 has 14 residues. CDR3 nucleotides: TGTGCCAGCTCACCGGGCGGGGGACAAGAGACCCAGTACTTC. Encoded protein: CASSPGGGQETQYF.

The genes are TRBV5-1 and TRBJ1-5; tentative D call: TRBD1 (5 bases). Between the trimmed V and J ends, which lost 4 bases and 0 bases, there was a span of 11 bases. CDR3 length: 15 residues. Per the germline V gene, CDR1 is SGHRS and CDR2 is YFSETQ. CDR3 nucleotide sequence: TGCGCCAGCAGCGCAGATGGGGGTAGCAATCAGCCCCAGCATTTT. Translating gives CASSADGGSNQPQHF.

This chain links TRBV28 with TRBJ1-1; no clear D gene. The CDR3 is made up of 15 amino acids. The V end was cut by 10 bases, the J end by 0 bases, with 18 bases between. Germline loops: CDR1 MDHEN, CDR2 SYDVKM. The CDR3 sequence: CATSTGSAMNTEAFF. The CDR3 coding sequence is TGTGCCACCTCAACGGGATCAGCTATGAACACTGAAGCTTTCTTT.

V gene TRBV4-2 combines with J gene TRBJ2-2, with 10 bases aligning to TRBD2. The CDR3 sequence is 18 residues long. After removal of 1 base from V and 8 bases from J, the junction contained 13 bases not matched to a gene. Germline V gene data show CDR1 as LGHNA and CDR2 as YNFKEQ. For the CDR3, the DNA is TGTGCCAGCAGCCAAGTAGGCCTAGCGGGGGCCCGGAGTGGGGAGCTGTTTTTT. It yields the protein CASSQVGLAGARSGELFF.